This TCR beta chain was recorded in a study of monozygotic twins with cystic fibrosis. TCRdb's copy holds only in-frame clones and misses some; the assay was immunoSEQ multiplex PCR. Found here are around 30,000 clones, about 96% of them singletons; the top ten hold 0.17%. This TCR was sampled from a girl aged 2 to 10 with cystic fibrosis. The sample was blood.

The CDR3 here is CASSQEEGRQLNYGYTF. DNA for the CDR3: TGCGCCAGCAGCCAAGAAGAAGGCCGGCAACTTAACTATGGCTACACCTTC. V gene TRBV4-1 combines with J gene TRBJ1-2; the D is unclear. The ends were cut back, 0 bases at V and 1 base at J, with 15 bases in the middle. Germline loops: CDR1 MGHRA, CDR2 YSYEKL. The CDR3 sequence is 17 residues long.